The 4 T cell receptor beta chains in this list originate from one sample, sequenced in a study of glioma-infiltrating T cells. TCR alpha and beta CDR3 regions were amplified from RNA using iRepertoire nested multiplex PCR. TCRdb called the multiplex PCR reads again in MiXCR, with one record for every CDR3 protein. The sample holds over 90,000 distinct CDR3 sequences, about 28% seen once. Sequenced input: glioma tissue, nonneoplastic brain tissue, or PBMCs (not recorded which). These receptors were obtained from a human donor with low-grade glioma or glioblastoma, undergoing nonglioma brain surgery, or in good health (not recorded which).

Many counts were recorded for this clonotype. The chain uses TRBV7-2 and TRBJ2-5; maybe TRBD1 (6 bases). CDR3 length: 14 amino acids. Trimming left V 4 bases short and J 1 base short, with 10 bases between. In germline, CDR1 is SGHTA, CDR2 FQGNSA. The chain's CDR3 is CASSSQGIQETQYF. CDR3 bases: TGTGCCAGCAGCTCTCAGGGGATCCAAGAGACCCAGTACTTC.

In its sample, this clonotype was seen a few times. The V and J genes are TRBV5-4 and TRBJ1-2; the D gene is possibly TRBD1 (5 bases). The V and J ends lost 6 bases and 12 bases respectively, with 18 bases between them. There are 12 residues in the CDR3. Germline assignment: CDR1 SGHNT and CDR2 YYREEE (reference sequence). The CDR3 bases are TGTGCCAGCAACCCGGAGGGGCTGCCAAACACCTTC. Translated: CASNPEGLPNTF.

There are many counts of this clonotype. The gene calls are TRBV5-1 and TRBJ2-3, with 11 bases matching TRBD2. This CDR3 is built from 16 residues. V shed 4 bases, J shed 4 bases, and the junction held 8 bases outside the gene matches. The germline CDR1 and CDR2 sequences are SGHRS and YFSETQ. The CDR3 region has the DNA TGCGCCAGCAGCCCAATGACTAGCGGGGTGTCAGATACGCAGTATTTT. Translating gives CASSPMTSGVSDTQYF.

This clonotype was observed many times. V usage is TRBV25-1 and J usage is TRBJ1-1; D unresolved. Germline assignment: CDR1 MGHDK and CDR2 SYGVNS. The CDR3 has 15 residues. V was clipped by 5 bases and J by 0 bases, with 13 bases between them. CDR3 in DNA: TGTGCCAGCAGTTCCGCATATAGCATGAACACTGAAGCTTTCTTT. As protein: CASSSAYSMNTEAFF.